These 23 T cell receptor beta chains share one sample of origin, sequenced in a study of blood T cell repertoires in COVID-19. Assay: immunoSEQ multiplex PCR; the TCRdb copy retains only in-frame clones and omits some. Here the sample spans roughly 260,000 clones, about nine tenths being singletons. Sequencing used peripheral blood. All receptors come from a woman aged 25-40 years with COVID-19, enrolled during active disease.

This chain uses TRBV2 with TRBJ1-3; D is unresolved. The J call is uncertain, as TRBJ2-2 better fits the DNA end. The germline CDR1 and CDR2 sequences are SNHLY and FYNNEI. This CDR3 is built from 12 residues. Here the CDR3 reads CASSEWSGELFF. For the CDR3, the DNA is TGTGCCAGCAGTGAGTGGTCGGGGGAGCTGTTTTTT.

V is TRBV27 and J is TRBJ1-1; D might be TRBD1 (5 bases). V lost 0 bases and J 1 base, leaving 9 bases between the germline ends. The CDR3 contains 15 residues. Germline CDR1 is MNHEY and CDR2 is SMNVEV (reference sequence). The CDR3 bases are TGTGCCAGCAGTTTATCGGTACAGGCGAACACTGAAGCTTTCTTT. Its translation: CASSLSVQANTEAFF.

The J gene is TRBJ2-5, the V gene TRBV7-6; TRBD2 matches 9 bases. Germline V gene sequence: CDR1 SGHVS, CDR2 FNYEAQ. V was clipped by 3 bases and J by 6 bases; unmatched bases: 17. CDR3 length: 18 amino acids. CDR3 protein: CASSFPRWVAGESKTQYF. DNA for the CDR3: TGTGCCAGCAGCTTCCCGCGCTGGGTAGCGGGAGAATCTAAGACCCAGTACTTC.

This clone was seen just once. The J gene is TRBJ2-7, the V gene TRBV11-2; possibly TRBD2 for D (6 bases). This CDR3 contains 16 residues. Germline assignment: CDR1 SGHAT and CDR2 FQNNGV. The germline V and J ends were trimmed by 2 bases and 5 bases, with 19 bases remaining between them. In nucleotides, the CDR3 is TGTGCCAGCAGCTTAACCGGACGGGGGAGAGGCGACGAGCAGTACTTC. Its translation is CASSLTGRGRGDEQYF.

This clone was seen more than once but under ten times. The CDR3 spells CASSDSGQGASGYTF. The DNA of the CDR3 is TGTGCCAGCAGTGATTCGGGACAGGGGGCTTCGGGCTACACCTTC. The genes are TRBV6-4 and TRBJ1-2, with 12 bases matching TRBD1. Per the germline V gene, CDR1 is MRHNA and CDR2 is SNTAGT. Unmatched junction bases numbered 7, after V lost 3 bases and J lost 8 bases. There are 15 residues in the CDR3.

The chain recombines TRBV3-1 (or the pseudogene TRBV3-2) with TRBJ1-2; 8 bases match TRBD1. There are 14 residues in the CDR3. With V trimmed by 3 bases and J by 6 bases, 6 bases remained unmatched. Germline lookup yields CDR1 LGHDT and CDR2 YNNKEL (reference sequence). Here the CDR3 DNA reads TGTGCCAGCAGCCATCTGGACAGGGAAAATGGCTACACCTTC. Translating it yields CASSHLDRENGYTF.

The chain employs TRBV30 and TRBJ2-2, with D perhaps TRBD2 (6 bases). This CDR3 spans 13 amino acids. Deletions cut 1 base from V and 6 bases from J, with 9 bases between. Germline V gene data show CDR1 as GTSNPN and CDR2 as SVGIG (reference sequence). The CDR3 region has the DNA TGTGCCTGGAGTGATATAGCGGCCGGGGAGCTGTTTTTT. This translates into CAWSDIAAGELFF.

This clone was detected once. This specimen includes other DNA sequences encoding the same CDR3. The J gene is TRBJ1-2, the V gene TRBV28; D not certain. Germline V lookup: CDR1 MDHEN, CDR2 SYDVKM. This CDR3 is 12 amino acids long. The germline V and J ends were trimmed by 6 bases and 1 base, with 6 bases remaining between them. The CDR3 reads CASRAGNYGYTF. The DNA of the CDR3 is TGTGCCAGCAGGGCGGGTAACTATGGCTACACCTTC.

J is TRBJ2-1 and V is TRBV12-3 or TRBV12-4; TRBD2 matches 8 bases. After removal of 5 bases from V and 9 bases from J, the junction contained 6 bases not matched to a gene. This CDR3 spans 13 amino acids. The CDR3 region is CASSPGLGGEQFF. The CDR3 DNA follows: TGTGCCAGCAGTCCGGGACTAGGCGGTGAGCAGTTCTTC.

This sequence joins TRBV6-1 and TRBJ2-3; D is perhaps TRBD2 (6 bases). The ends were cut back, 1 base at V and 1 base at J, with 9 bases in the middle. Germline CDR1 and CDR2: MNHNS and SASEGT. The CDR3 runs to 15 residues. Written as DNA, the CDR3 is TGTGCCAGCAGTGAAGGCCAGCGGGGCACAGATACGCAGTATTTT. Encoded protein: CASSEGQRGTDTQYF.

V gene TRBV24-1 combines with J gene TRBJ2-1; 16 bases are shared with TRBD2. The germline gives CDR1 KGHDR, CDR2 SFDVKD. The CDR3 extends over 16 amino acids. V was clipped by 10 bases and J by 8 bases; unmatched bases: 10. CDR3 sequence reads: CATGTSGRGGGDEQFF. CDR3 DNA: TGTGCCACTGGGACTAGCGGGAGGGGGGGAGGTGATGAGCAGTTCTTC.

On this clone: Other DNA sequences in this specimen translate into the identical CDR3. The rearrangement uses TRBV28 and TRBJ2-2; TRBD1 aligns across 7 bases. Per the germline V gene, CDR1 is MDHEN and CDR2 is SYDVKM. V was clipped by 7 bases and J by 7 bases; unmatched bases: 6. The CDR3 covers 13 residues. CDR3 protein: CASKTGDGGELFF. The DNA for the CDR3 is TGTGCCAGCAAAACAGGGGACGGCGGGGAGCTGTTTTTT. The full variable domain, with the rest looked up from reference TRBV28 and TRBJ2-2, is DVKVTQSSRYLVKRTGEKVFLECVQDMDHENMFWYRQDPGLGLRLIYFSYDVKMKEKGDIPEGYSVSREKKERFSLILESASTNQTSMYLCASKTGDGGELFFGEGSRLTVL.

Points on this clone: The sample carries other DNA sequences with the same CDR3. The chain uses TRBV6-5 and TRBJ1-2; 7 positions agree with TRBD1. CDR3 length: 13 amino acids. Germline V gene lookup returns CDR1 MNHEY and CDR2 SVGAGI. The V gene end was trimmed by 2 bases and the J gene end by 4 bases; junction bases not matched to a gene: 1. The CDR3 spells CASSYRTGYGYTF. The CDR3 DNA follows: TGTGCCAGCAGTTACAGGACAGGCTATGGCTACACCTTC.

The chain joins TRBV7-9 to TRBJ1-1; 9 nucleotides match TRBD1. The CDR3 covers 15 residues. Per the germline V gene, CDR1 is SEHNR and CDR2 is FQNEAQ (reference sequence). With V trimmed by 5 bases and J by 3 bases, 7 bases remained unmatched. CDR3 bases: TGTGCCAGCAGCCCGGACAGGGGAACTCACACTGAAGCTTTCTTT. Residues: CASSPDRGTHTEAFF.

J is TRBJ2-1 and V is TRBV12-5, with D maybe TRBD2 (7 bases). Germline V gene sequence: CDR1 LGHNT, CDR2 FRNRAP. CDR3 length equals 13 residues. V dropped 6 bases and J dropped 8 bases, with 14 bases sitting between them. The CDR3 here is CASGPGGGDEQFF. CDR3 nucleotides: TGTGCTAGTGGGCCTGGGGGGGGCGATGAGCAGTTCTTC.

CDR3 coding DNA: TGTGCCAGCAGCCCAGGGAATGAGCAGTTCTTC. Its translation: CASSPGNEQFF. The chain is built from TRBV5-6 and TRBJ2-1, with a weak D call TRBD1 (5 bases). The germline gives CDR1 SGHDT, CDR2 YYEEEE. This CDR3 spans 11 amino acids. Trimming took 4 bases from V and 7 from J, leaving 6 bases between them. Variable domain in full (rest from reference TRBV5-6 and TRBJ2-1): DAGVTQSPTHLIKTRGQQVTLRCSPKSGHDTVSWYQQALGQGPQFIFQYYEEEERQRGNFPDRFSGHQFPNYSSELNVNALLLGDSALYLCASSPGNEQFFGPGTRLTVL.

This chain links TRBV28 with TRBJ1-1; 9 bases are shared with TRBD1. Germline lookup yields CDR1 MDHEN and CDR2 SYDVKM. The V segment lost 5 bases and the J segment 4 bases; nucleotides outside the gene matches: 5. This CDR3 spans 14 amino acids. DNA for the CDR3: TGTGCCAGCAGTGAACAGGGGGCCATCACTGAAGCTTTCTTT. Translation: CASSEQGAITEAFF. The full variable domain, in which reference TRBV28 and TRBJ1-1 provide the parts outside the CDR3, is DVKVTQSSRYLVKRTGEKVFLECVQDMDHENMFWYRQDPGLGLRLIYFSYDVKMKEKGDIPEGYSVSREKKERFSLILESASTNQTSMYLCASSEQGAITEAFFGQGTRLTVV.

The chain uses TRBV30 and TRBJ2-7; D is unresolved. This CDR3 has 13 residues. Germline V gene data show CDR1 as GTSNPN and CDR2 as SVGIG (reference sequence). V was clipped by 3 bases and J by 5 bases, with 14 bases between them. Here the CDR3 reads CAWRDPLADEQYF. CDR3 nucleotides: TGTGCCTGGAGAGACCCACTGGCGGACGAGCAGTACTTC. Filled out from reference TRBV30 and TRBJ2-7, the complete variable domain reads SQTIHQWPATLVQPVGSPLSLECTVEGTSNPNLYWYRQAAGRGLQLLFYSVGIGQISSEVPQNLSASRPQDRQFILSSKKLLLSDSGFYLCAWRDPLADEQYFGPGTRLTVT.

V gene TRBV5-5 combines with J gene TRBJ1-5; no firm D call. CDR1 SGHKS and CDR2 YYEKEE come from the germline V gene (reference sequence). The CDR3 is 13 residues long. Trimming removed 0 bases from V and 9 bases from J, with 10 bases in between. The CDR3 DNA reads TGTGCCAGCAGCTTGGTTCCCGGGAGGCCCCAGCATTTT. Translation: CASSLVPGRPQHF.

The J gene is TRBJ1-4, the V gene TRBV30; no firm D call. This CDR3 comprises 15 residues. The germline V and J ends were trimmed by 0 bases and 2 bases, with 10 bases remaining between them. In germline, CDR1 is GTSNPN, CDR2 SVGIG (reference sequence). This CDR3 reads CAWSVSRRTNEKLFF. CDR3 bases: TGTGCCTGGAGTGTATCGCGGAGGACTAATGAAAAACTGTTTTTT.

CDR3 in DNA: TGCGCCAGCAGTCAATGCGGTGGTGGCCACAATGAGCAGTTCTTC. Translating gives CASSQCGGGHNEQFF. V is TRBV23-1 and J is TRBJ2-1, with D hard to call. TRBV23-1 is sorted into the ORF group, with uncertain function. This CDR3 has 15 amino acids. V was pared by 1 base and J by 5 bases, with 12 bases between.

The genes are TRBV30 and TRBJ2-5, with D maybe TRBD1 (5 bases). The germline V gene encodes CDR1 GTSNPN and CDR2 SVGIG (reference sequence). V lost 0 bases, J lost 4 bases, and 12 bases lay in between. This CDR3 has 14 residues. DNA for the CDR3: TGTGCCTGGAGTGTACAGGCTAGGGGAGAGACCCAGTACTTC. Protein sequence: CAWSVQARGETQYF.

The chain carries TRBV9 and TRBJ2-1; 12 bases agree with TRBD2. The CDR3 contains 18 residues. V lost 0 bases, J lost 9 bases, and 13 bases stayed unmatched. Germline V gives CDR1 SGDLS, CDR2 YYNGEE. The CDR3 sequence: CASSVEGGLAGGTPEQFF. CDR3 bases: TGTGCCAGCAGCGTAGAGGGGGGCCTAGCGGGAGGGACTCCTGAGCAGTTCTTC.